This is a list of T cell receptor beta chains from one sample in a study of control samples from healthy donors and cancer patients. Profiled with immunoSEQ multiplex PCR; TCRdb holds only in-frame clones, not every one. The table includes under 20,000 clones, approximately 80% detected once. Sequencing was performed on PBMCs. Receptors originate from a woman between 65 and 79 years old with lung cancer. Both conserved end residues are part of each CDR3. The D gene is left open where the match is weak. Clone size is not always given. Where it is, it says once, few, many or a class for expanded clones.

j_call | v_call | d_call | clone_size | cdr3_nt | cdr3_aa
TRBJ2-1 | TRBV27 | TRBD2 | . | TGTGCCAGCAGTTTGTGGACTAGCGCCTACAATGAGCAGTTCTTC | CASSLWTSAYNEQFF
TRBJ2-3 | TRBV6-5 | . | once | TGTGCCAGCCACCCGGCGGCGACAGATACGCAGTATTTT | CASHPAATDTQYF
TRBJ1-4 | TRBV20-1 | TRBD1 | . | TGCAGTGCTAGTGGGTTTACAGGGGGGGGTGACGATGAAAAACTGTTTTTT | CSASGFTGGGDDEKLFF
TRBJ2-2 | TRBV29-1 | . | few | TGCAGCGTCCTAGGGACGCACGACACCGGGGAGCTGTTTTTT | CSVLGTHDTGELFF
TRBJ1-2 | TRBV4-2 | . | . | TGTGCCAGCAGCCAAGATCAAACAGCTAACTATGGCTACACCTTC | CASSQDQTANYGYTF
TRBJ1-6 | TRBV24-1 | . | . | TGTGCCATCGTGATGGAGGATTCACCCCTCCACTTT | CAIVMEDSPLHF
TRBJ2-2 | TRBV28 | TRBD2 | once | TGTGCCAGCAGTTTAATCAGACTAGCGGGAGAAAAAACCGGGGAGCTGTTTTTT | CASSLIRLAGEKTGELFF
TRBJ1-1 | TRBV10-3 | . | . | TGTGCCATCAGTGAGGGGGCCCCCACTGAAGCTTTCTTT | CAISEGAPTEAFF
TRBJ1-1 | TRBV12-3/TRBV12-4 | . | few | TGTGCCAGCCGGGGGGCGAGAACTGAAGCTTTCTTT | CASRGARTEAFF
TRBJ1-5 | TRBV7-2 | . | . | TGTGCCAGCAGCTACGAACTACAGGGTAGGGACAATCAGCCCCAGCATTTT | CASSYELQGRDNQPQHF
TRBJ2-2 | TRBV5-4 | TRBD2 | few | TGTGCCAGCAGCCTAGGACTAGCGGGAGAGGGCGGGGAGCTGTTTTTT | CASSLGLAGEGGELFF
TRBJ2-1 | TRBV6-5 | . | . | TGTGCCAGCAGTTACGACTCCTACTCCTACAATGAGCAGTTCTTC | CASSYDSYSYNEQFF
TRBJ2-7 | TRBV28 | TRBD2 | . | TGTGCCAGCAGTCCGGGGACTAGCGGGAGGTTTCTTTACTACGAGCAGTACTTC | CASSPGTSGRFLYYEQYF
TRBJ1-1 | TRBV7-9 | . | . | TGTGCCAGCAGCTTCGGCTCGAACACTGAAGCTTTCTTT | CASSFGSNTEAFF
TRBJ2-7 | TRBV15 | TRBD1 | few | TGTGCCACCAGCAGAGATTTGGACAGGGGGCACGAGCAGTACTTC | CATSRDLDRGHEQYF
TRBJ1-5 | TRBV15 | . | . | TGTGCCACCAGCAGATTCATGGGAGGGGATAATCAGCCCCAGCATTTT | CATSRFMGGDNQPQHF
TRBJ2-3 | TRBV5-5 | . | . | TGTGCCAGCAGCTTGCTCGGAAGGGCCACAGATACGCAGTATTTT | CASSLLGRATDTQYF
TRBJ2-7 | TRBV9 | TRBD2 | once | TGTGCCAGCAGCGCATCCTCCGGGACTAGCGGGAGCATCGGGCAGTACTTC | CASSASSGTSGSIGQYF
TRBJ1-5 | TRBV28 | . | few | TGTGCCAGCACCGATTTGCAACAGCCCCAGCATTTT | CASTDLQQPQHF
TRBJ2-1 | TRBV6-5 | TRBD2 | . | TGTGCCAGCTGGGTAGCGGGAGTCGGTGAGCAGTTCTTC | CASWVAGVGEQFF
TRBJ1-4 | TRBV5-1 | . | . | TGCGCCAGCAGCTTGGGGCAGTCTAATGAAAAACTGTTTTTT | CASSLGQSNEKLFF
TRBJ2-7 | TRBV6-5 | TRBD2 | . | TGTGCCAGCACCCTGACGGGACTAGCGAACAACGAGCAGTACTTC | CASTLTGLANNEQYF
TRBJ1-2 | TRBV4-3 | . | . | TGCGCCAGCAGCCAAGCCTCGACGGGGGCAGGGGGCTACACCTTC | CASSQASTGAGGYTF
TRBJ1-6 | TRBV6-5 | . | . | TGTGCCAGCAGTTACTCGAAAAGGAATAATTCACCCCTCCACTTT | CASSYSKRNNSPLHF
TRBJ1-1 | TRBV29-1 | . | . | TGCAGCGTTGAGTTGACAGCAAGGGGCACTGAAGCTTTCTTT | CSVELTARGTEAFF
TRBJ1-3 | TRBV28 | . | . | TGTGCCAGCAGTTCCGGGGGACCTGGAAACACCATATATTTT | CASSSGGPGNTIYF
TRBJ2-7 | TRBV18 | . | . | TGTGCCAGCTCCCCGGGACCGCTGGTAGAGCAGTACTTC | CASSPGPLVEQYF
TRBJ1-1 | TRBV28 | . | once | TGTGCCAGCAGTTTTCCCCCTCTGGGGGACACTGAAGCTTTCTTT | CASSFPPLGDTEAFF
TRBJ2-3 | TRBV3-1/TRBV3-2 | . | . | TGTGCCAGCAGCCAAGCGGGAACAGATACGCAGTATTTT | CASSQAGTDTQYF
TRBJ2-4 | TRBV30 | . | . | TGTGCCTGGAGTGAGACTATAGCCAAAAACATTCAGTACTTC | CAWSETIAKNIQYF
TRBJ2-2 | TRBV25-1 | . | . | TGTGCCAGCAGTCCCAGGGGTAGAAGTGGAAACGGGGAGCTGTTTTTT | CASSPRGRSGNGELFF
TRBJ2-7 | TRBV28 | TRBD1 | . | TGTGCCAGCAGTGGGTACAGGGGCCGTTCGGGCGAGCAGTACTTC | CASSGYRGRSGEQYF
TRBJ2-1 | TRBV7-2 | . | . | TGTGCCAGCAGCTTCGGGCAGGATGAGCAGTTCTTC | CASSFGQDEQFF
TRBJ1-3 | TRBV5-6 | . | . | TGTGCCAGCAGCTTGTACGGGGCTGGAAACACCATATATTTT | CASSLYGAGNTIYF
TRBJ2-7 | TRBV5-1 | TRBD1 | . | TGCGCCAGCAGCCTCCGGACAGGGGGCGGGTACGAGCAGTACTTC | CASSLRTGGGYEQYF
TRBJ1-1 | TRBV5-6 | . | . | TGTGCCAGCAGCTGGCTGGGAGGGAGGCTCGGAGCTTTCTTT | CASSWLGGRLGAFF
TRBJ1-4 | TRBV19 | TRBD1 | . | TGTGCCAGTACTAAGACAGGGATCAATGAAAAACTGTTTTTT | CASTKTGINEKLFF
TRBJ2-3 | TRBV7-3 | TRBD2 | . | TGTGCCAGCAGCCCAACTAGCGGCTTCACAGATACGCAGTATTTT | CASSPTSGFTDTQYF
TRBJ2-2 | TRBV19 | TRBD1 | . | TGTGCCAGTAGAATGACAGGGCTGAACACCGGGGAGCTGTTTTTT | CASRMTGLNTGELFF
TRBJ2-7 | TRBV20-1 | . | . | TGCAGTGCTAATGACCGGGGCCGAGGTTTCGGCGAGCAGTACTTC | CSANDRGRGFGEQYF
TRBJ2-7 | TRBV12-5 | TRBD2 | . | TGTGCTAGTATGACTAGCGGATCCTACGAGCAGTACTTC | CASMTSGSYEQYF
TRBJ1-2 | TRBV5-6 | . | once | TGTGCCAGCAGCTTGGGGGGGGGCACGGTCTATGGCTACACCTTC | CASSLGGGTVYGYTF
TRBJ1-4 | TRBV20-1 | TRBD1 | . | TGCAGTGCTGACAGGGATGAAAAACTGTTTTTT | CSADRDEKLFF
TRBJ1-1 | TRBV27 | . | once | TGTGCCAGCAGGCACGTTTTCAGGGATCGAAACACTGAAGCTTTCTTT | CASRHVFRDRNTEAFF
TRBJ2-5 | TRBV7-2 | TRBD2 | . | TGTGCCAGCAGCTCACGGACTAGCGGGAGGGCCGGGGAGACCCAGTACTTC | CASSSRTSGRAGETQYF
TRBJ2-7 | TRBV3-1/TRBV3-2 | . | medium-sized | TGTGCCAGCAGCCAAGAGGAGCGGACCTACGAGCAGTACTTC | CASSQEERTYEQYF
TRBJ1-5 | TRBV5-1 | TRBD1 | . | TGCGCCAGCAGCTTGGACGGGACAGGGAGTCAGCCCCAGCATTTT | CASSLDGTGSQPQHF
TRBJ2-3 | TRBV18 | . | few | TGTGCCAGCTCACCTAGCACAGATACGCAGTATTTT | CASSPSTDTQYF
TRBJ2-7 | TRBV6-5 | . | . | TGTGCCAGCAGAATAGAATCGCGGAACTACGAGCAGTACTTC | CASRIESRNYEQYF
TRBJ2-1 | TRBV19 | . | . | TGTGCCAGTAGTATAGTAGGAAGCCCCGCGACAAATGAGCAGTTCTTC | CASSIVGSPATNEQFF
TRBJ2-2 | TRBV5-1 | TRBD1 | . | TGCGCCAGCAGCTTGGTAGGGACAGGGTACACCGGGGAGCTGTTTTTT | CASSLVGTGYTGELFF
TRBJ1-5 | TRBV6-5 | . | medium-sized | TGTGCCAGCAGTTATCTTCCGGGTCAGCCCCAGCATTTT | CASSYLPGQPQHF
TRBJ2-1 | TRBV5-1 | . | . | TGCGCCAGCAGCTTAGGGGGGCAGGGCGGAGACAATGAGCAGTTCTTC | CASSLGGQGGDNEQFF
TRBJ2-7 | TRBV5-1 | . | . | TGCGCCAGCAGGCTTGGAGATGGAGCCCCTCCCTACGAGCAGTACTTC | CASRLGDGAPPYEQYF
TRBJ2-7 | TRBV5-1 | . | . | TGCGCCAGCAGCTTGGAGGCCAGGGGACTTTACGAGCAGTACTTC | CASSLEARGLYEQYF